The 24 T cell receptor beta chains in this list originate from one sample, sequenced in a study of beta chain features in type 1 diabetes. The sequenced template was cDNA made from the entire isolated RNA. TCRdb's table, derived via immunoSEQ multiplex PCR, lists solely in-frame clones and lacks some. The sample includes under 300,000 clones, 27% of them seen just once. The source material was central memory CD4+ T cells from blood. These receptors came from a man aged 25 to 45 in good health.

CDR3 region: CAWSVLGSYGYTF. The CDR3 nucleotides read TGTGCCTGGAGTGTTCTTGGGAGCTATGGCTACACCTTC. This chain joins TRBV30 and TRBJ1-2; D remains ambiguous. Trimming pared 0 bases from V and 4 bases from J, leaving 9 bases between. The CDR3 length is 13 residues. CDR1 GTSNPN and CDR2 SVGIG come from the germline V gene (reference sequence).

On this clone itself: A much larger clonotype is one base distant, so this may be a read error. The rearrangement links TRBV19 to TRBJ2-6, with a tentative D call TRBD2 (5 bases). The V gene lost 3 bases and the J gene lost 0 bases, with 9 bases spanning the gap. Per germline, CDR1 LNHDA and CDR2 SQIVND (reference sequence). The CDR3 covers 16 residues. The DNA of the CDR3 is TGTGCCAGTAGTATGAGCGGATGCTCTGGGGCCAACGTCCTGACTTTC. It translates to CASSMSGCSGANVLTF.

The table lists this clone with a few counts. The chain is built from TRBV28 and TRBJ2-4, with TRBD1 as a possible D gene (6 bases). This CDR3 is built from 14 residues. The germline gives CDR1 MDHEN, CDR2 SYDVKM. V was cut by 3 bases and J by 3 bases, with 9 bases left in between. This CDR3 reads CASSFTGFKNIQYF. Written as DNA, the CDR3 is TGTGCCAGCAGTTTTACAGGGTTCAAAAACATTCAGTACTTC.

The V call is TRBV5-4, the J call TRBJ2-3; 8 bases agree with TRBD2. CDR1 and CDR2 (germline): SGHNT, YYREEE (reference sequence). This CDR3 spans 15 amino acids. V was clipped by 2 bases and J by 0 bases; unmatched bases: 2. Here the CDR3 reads CASSFPSGSTDTQYF. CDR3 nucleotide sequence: TGTGCCAGCAGCTTCCCTAGCGGGAGCACAGATACGCAGTATTTT.

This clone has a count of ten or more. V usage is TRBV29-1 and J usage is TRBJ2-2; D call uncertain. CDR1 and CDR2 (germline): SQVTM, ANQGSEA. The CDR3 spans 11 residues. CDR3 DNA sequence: TGCAGTGCTCGGGACACCGGGGAGCTGTTTTTT. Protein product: CSARDTGELFF.

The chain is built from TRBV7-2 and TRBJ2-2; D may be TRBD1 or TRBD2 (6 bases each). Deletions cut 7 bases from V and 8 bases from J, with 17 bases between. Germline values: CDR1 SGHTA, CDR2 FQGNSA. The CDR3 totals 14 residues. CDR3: CASTSRGLGGELFF. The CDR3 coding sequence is TGTGCCAGCACCTCCCGGGGGCTGGGGGGGGAGCTGTTTTTT. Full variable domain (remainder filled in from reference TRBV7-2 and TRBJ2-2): GAGVSQSPSNKVTEKGKDVELRCDPISGHTALYWYRQSLGQGLEFLIYFQGNSAPDKSGLPSDRFSAERTGGSVSTLTIQRTQQEDSAVYLCASTSRGLGGELFFGEGSRLTVL.

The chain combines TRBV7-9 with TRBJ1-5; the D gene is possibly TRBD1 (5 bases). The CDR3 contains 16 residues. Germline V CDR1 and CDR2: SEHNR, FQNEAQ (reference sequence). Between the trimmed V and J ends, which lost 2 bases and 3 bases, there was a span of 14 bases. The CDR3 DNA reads TGTGCCAGCAGCTTATGGCAGGGTCGACTCAATCAGCCCCAGCATTTT. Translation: CASSLWQGRLNQPQHF.

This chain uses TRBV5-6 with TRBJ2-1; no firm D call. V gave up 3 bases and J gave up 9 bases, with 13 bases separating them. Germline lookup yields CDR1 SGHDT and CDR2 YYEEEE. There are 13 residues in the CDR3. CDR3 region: CASSSPGSGEQFF. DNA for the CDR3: TGTGCCAGCAGCTCCCCGGGTTCAGGTGAGCAGTTCTTC.

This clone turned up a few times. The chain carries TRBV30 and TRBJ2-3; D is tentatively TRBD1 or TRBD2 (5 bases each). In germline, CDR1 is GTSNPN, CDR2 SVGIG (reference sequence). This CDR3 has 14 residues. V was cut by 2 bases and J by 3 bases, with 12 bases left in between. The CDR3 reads CAWSKGSRTDTQYF. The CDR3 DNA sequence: TGTGCCTGGAGTAAGGGGAGTAGGACAGATACGCAGTATTTT.

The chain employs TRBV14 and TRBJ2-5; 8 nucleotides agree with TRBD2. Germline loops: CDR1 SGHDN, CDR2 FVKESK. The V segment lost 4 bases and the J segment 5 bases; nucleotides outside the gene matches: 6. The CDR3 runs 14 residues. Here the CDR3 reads CASSRAGDWETQYF. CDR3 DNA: TGTGCCAGCAGCCGAGCGGGAGACTGGGAGACCCAGTACTTC.

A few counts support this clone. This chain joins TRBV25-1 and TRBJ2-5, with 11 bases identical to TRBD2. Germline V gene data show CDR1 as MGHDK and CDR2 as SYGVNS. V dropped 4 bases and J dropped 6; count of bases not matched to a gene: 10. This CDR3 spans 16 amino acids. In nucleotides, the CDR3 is TGTGCCAGCAGTGTCCTCACTAGCGGGGGCATAAAGACCCAGTACTTC. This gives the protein CASSVLTSGGIKTQYF.

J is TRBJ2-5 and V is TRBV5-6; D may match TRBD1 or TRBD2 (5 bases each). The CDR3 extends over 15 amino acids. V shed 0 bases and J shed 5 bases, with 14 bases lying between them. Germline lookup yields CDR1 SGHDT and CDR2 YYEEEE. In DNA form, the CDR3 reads TGTGCCAGCAGCTTGGCCATTGGGGGTTGGGAGACCCAGTACTTC. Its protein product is CASSLAIGGWETQYF.

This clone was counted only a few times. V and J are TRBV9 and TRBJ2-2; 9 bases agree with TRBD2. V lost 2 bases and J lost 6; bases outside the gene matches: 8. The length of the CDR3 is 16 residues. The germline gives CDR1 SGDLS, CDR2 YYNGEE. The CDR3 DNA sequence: TGTGCCAGCAGCGTGTCTCGACTAGCGGTCGCCGGGGAGCTGTTTTTT. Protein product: CASSVSRLAVAGELFF.

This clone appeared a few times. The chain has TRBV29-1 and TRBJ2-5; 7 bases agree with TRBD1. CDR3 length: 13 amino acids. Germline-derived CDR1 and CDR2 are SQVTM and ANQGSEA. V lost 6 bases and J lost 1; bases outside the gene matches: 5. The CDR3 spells CSVSGTAQETQYF. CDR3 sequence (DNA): TGCAGCGTATCCGGGACAGCCCAAGAGACCCAGTACTTC. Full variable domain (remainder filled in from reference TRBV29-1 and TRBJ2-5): SAVISQKPSRDICQRGTSLTIQCQVDSQVTMMFWYRQQPGQSLTLIATANQGSEATYESGFVIDKFPISRPNLTFSTLTVSNMSPEDSSIYLCSVSGTAQETQYFGPGTRLLVL.

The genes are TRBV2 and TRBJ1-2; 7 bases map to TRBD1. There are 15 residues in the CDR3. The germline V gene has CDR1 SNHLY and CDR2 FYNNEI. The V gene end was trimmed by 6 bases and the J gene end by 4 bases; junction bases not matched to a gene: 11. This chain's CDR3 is CASSTKTGLAYGYTF. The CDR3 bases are TGTGCCAGCAGCACCAAGACAGGGTTAGCCTATGGCTACACCTTC.

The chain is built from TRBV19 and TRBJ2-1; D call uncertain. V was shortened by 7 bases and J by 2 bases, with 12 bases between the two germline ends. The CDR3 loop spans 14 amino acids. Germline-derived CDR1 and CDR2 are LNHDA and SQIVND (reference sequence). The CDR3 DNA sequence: TGTGCCAGTAAGAGTACTTTTGCCTACAATGAGCAGTTCTTC. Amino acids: CASKSTFAYNEQFF.

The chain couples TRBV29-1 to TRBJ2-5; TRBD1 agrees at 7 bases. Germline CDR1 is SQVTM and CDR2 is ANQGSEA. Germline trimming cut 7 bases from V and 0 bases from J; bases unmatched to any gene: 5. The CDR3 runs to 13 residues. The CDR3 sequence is CSGRGQYQETQYF. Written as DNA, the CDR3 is TGCAGCGGTCGGGGACAGTACCAAGAGACCCAGTACTTC. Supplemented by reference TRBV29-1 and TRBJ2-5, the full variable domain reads SAVISQKPSRDICQRGTSLTIQCQVDSQVTMMFWYRQQPGQSLTLIATANQGSEATYESGFVIDKFPISRPNLTFSTLTVSNMSPEDSSIYLCSGRGQYQETQYFGPGTRLLVL.

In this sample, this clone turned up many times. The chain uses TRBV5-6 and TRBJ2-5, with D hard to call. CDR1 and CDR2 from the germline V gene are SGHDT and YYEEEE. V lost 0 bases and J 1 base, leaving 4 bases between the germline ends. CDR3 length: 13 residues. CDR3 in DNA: TGTGCCAGCAGCTTGGACAGCCAAGAGACCCAGTACTTC. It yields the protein CASSLDSQETQYF. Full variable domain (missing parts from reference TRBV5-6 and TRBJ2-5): DAGVTQSPTHLIKTRGQQVTLRCSPKSGHDTVSWYQQALGQGPQFIFQYYEEEERQRGNFPDRFSGHQFPNYSSELNVNALLLGDSALYLCASSLDSQETQYFGPGTRLLVL.

CDR3 amino acids: CASSLEPSSTQYF. The CDR3, as DNA: TGTGCCAGCAGCTTAGAACCTTCTAGCACCCAGTACTTC. The V gene is TRBV11-2, the J gene TRBJ2-5; tentative D call: TRBD2 (5 bases). Germline CDR1 reads SGHAT; CDR2 reads FQNNGV. V lost 0 bases to trimming and J lost 8 bases, with 10 bases between them. The CDR3 runs 13 residues.

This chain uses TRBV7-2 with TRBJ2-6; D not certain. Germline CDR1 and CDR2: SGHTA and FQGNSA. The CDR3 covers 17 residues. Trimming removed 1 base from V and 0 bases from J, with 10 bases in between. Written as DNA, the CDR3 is TGTGCCAGCAGCTTAGAAGCACAGACCTCTGGGGCCAACGTCCTGACTTTC. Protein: CASSLEAQTSGANVLTF.

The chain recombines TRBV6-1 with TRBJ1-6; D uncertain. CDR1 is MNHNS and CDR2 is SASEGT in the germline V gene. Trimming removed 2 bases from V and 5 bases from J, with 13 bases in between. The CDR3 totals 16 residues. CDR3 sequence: CASSEIPSWDNSPLHF. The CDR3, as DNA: TGTGCCAGCAGTGAAATCCCCTCCTGGGATAATTCACCCCTCCACTTT.

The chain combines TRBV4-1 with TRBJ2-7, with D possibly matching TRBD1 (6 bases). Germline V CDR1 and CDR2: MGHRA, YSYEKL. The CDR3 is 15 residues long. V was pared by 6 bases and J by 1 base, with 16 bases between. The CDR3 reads CASRTLGGSSYEQYF. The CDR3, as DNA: TGCGCCAGCAGGACCCTAGGGGGTTCTTCCTACGAGCAGTACTTC.

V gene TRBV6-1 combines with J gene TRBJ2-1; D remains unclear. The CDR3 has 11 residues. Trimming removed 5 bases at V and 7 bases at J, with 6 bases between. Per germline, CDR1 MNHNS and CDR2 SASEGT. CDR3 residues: CASSRRNEQFF. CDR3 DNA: TGTGCCAGCAGTAGACGTAATGAGCAGTTCTTC.

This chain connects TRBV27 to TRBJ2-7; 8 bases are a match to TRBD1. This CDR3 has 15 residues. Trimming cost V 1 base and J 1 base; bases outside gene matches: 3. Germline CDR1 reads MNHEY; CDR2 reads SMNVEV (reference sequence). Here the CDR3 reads CASSLWGQASYEQYF. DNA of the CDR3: TGTGCCAGCAGTTTATGGGGACAGGCTTCCTACGAGCAGTACTTC.